A selection of T cell receptor beta chains follows, all from one sample in a study of blood T cell repertoires in COVID-19. Produced via immunoSEQ multiplex PCR; TCRdb's table is partial and in-frame only. Of 100,000 to 150,000 clones in the sample, 80% to 85% were seen once. Sequenced input: peripheral blood. These receptors were collected from a woman aged 55-70 years with active or convalescent COVID-19. Both conserved end residues are part of each CDR3.

CDR3 length	V gene	J gene	CDR3 protein
14	TRBV10-3	TRBJ2-3	CAIKGTSDTDTQYF
15	TRBV27	TRBJ2-2	CASSLLAGGRGELFF
17	TRBV19	TRBJ1-5	CASNNAGTGGFNQPQHF
12	TRBV19	TRBJ1-2	CASRRQAYGYTF
14	TRBV27	TRBJ2-5	CASRTLAREETQYF
14	TRBV5-1	TRBJ2-3	CASSQGVLGDTQYF
14	TRBV28	TRBJ2-7	CASSSRDNFWEQYF
13	TRBV29-1	TRBJ1-2	CSAGTGNDYGYTF
16	TRBV27	TRBJ1-2	CASTPGWDTSGYGYTF
16	TRBV19	TRBJ2-7	CASSGLGGREPYEQYF
15	TRBV5-6	TRBJ2-3	CASSGRGVIGNTQYF
14	TRBV6-6	TRBJ2-1	CASRLAGAYNEQFF
15	TRBV19	TRBJ2-1	CASSMRSSGSYEQFF
11	TRBV10-3	TRBJ2-1	CATHAGYEQFF
16	TRBV10-1	TRBJ2-1	CASSEGDRGVYNEQFF
14	TRBV27	TRBJ2-3	CASRLAGATDTQYF
17	TRBV19	TRBJ2-5	CASSIWRGTSGQETQYF
15	TRBV24-1	TRBJ2-3	CATRTSGGATDTQYF
17	TRBV19	TRBJ2-2	CASSIDREGWWTGELFF
13	TRBV6-5	TRBJ1-2	CASNGQGSYGYTF
16	TRBV7-2	TRBJ2-2	CASSSRIVPSTGELFF
17	TRBV24-1	TRBJ2-2	CATSDPRQGSNTGELFF
14	TRBV2	TRBJ2-7	CASKVGGPGYEQYF
13	TRBV5-1	TRBJ1-1	CASSLDRNTEAFF
13	TRBV12-3/TRBV12-4	TRBJ2-1	CASREGIGNEQFF
14	TRBV28	TRBJ1-2	CATSGQGISYGYTF
14	TRBV4-3	TRBJ2-1	CASSPGLDYNEQFF
15	TRBV7-9	TRBJ1-1	CASSRSTGGRAEAFF
14	TRBV6-5	TRBJ2-2	CASRETILTGELFF
14	TRBV5-1	TRBJ2-3	CASNLAGSSDTQYF
17	TRBV10-3	TRBJ1-1	CAISAKQEAGWNTEAFF
14	TRBV5-1	TRBJ2-2	CASSLAHPGGELFF
15	TRBV19	TRBJ1-2	CATKRSAQLLYGYTF
13	TRBV7-2	TRBJ1-2	CASRDKRISGYTF
16	TRBV3-1/TRBV3-2	TRBJ2-1	CASSPSGLVTYNEQFF
14	TRBV19	TRBJ1-5	CASSIGGWDQPQHF
13	TRBV28	TRBJ1-2	CASTIGRGYGYTF
17	TRBV7-6	TRBJ1-6	CASSLGSRTGYNSPLHF
14	TRBV24-1	TRBJ1-2	CATSDWDRSYGYTF
14	TRBV6-4	TRBJ2-1	CASSGRTGGNEQFF
16	TRBV5-6	TRBJ1-5	CASREGQIYSNQPQHF
17	TRBV28	TRBJ2-7	CASSRLGAGGGFYEQYF
16	TRBV28	TRBJ2-7	CASSSLSGGSSYEQYF
16	TRBV6-5	TRBJ2-5	CASSSAGTGGGETQYF
16	TRBV5-5	TRBJ1-5	CASSLGGRSPNQPQHF
14	TRBV5-1	TRBJ1-3	CASSLGTGGNTIYF
13	TRBV11-2	TRBJ2-1	CASSLSGYNEQFF
18	TRBV9	TRBJ2-5	CASSVGRLAGGTQETQYF
14	TRBV5-4	TRBJ2-4	CASSLSGGENIQYF
14	TRBV5-6	TRBJ2-1	CASSLGLPYNEQFF
15	TRBV24-1	TRBJ1-2	CATSDRTGRVGGYTF
13	TRBV2	TRBJ1-6	CASSVGTYSPLHF
16	TRBV5-1	TRBJ2-5	CASRVGAGAPQETQYF